This T cell receptor (beta chain) was obtained from a study of vaccination effects on CD4 cells after COVID-19. On the study more broadly: ViraFEST expansion of antigen-specific CD4+ T cells with viral peptide pools preceded sequencing. Points from the study as a whole: Clones from infection and from vaccination both contracted markedly late after vaccination.

Following 10 days of culture, CD4+ T cells were isolated. Half-medium exchanges with IL-2 medium took place on days 3 and 7. Note on this clone: The antigen remains unidentified.

Trimming at V came to 4 bases and at J to 8 bases, leaving 9 bases not matched to a gene. This CDR3 spans 14 amino acids. Germline assignment: CDR1 MNHEY and CDR2 SVGAGI. TCRdb's table, derived via immunoSEQ multiplex PCR, lists solely in-frame clones and lacks some. The sample carries tens of thousands of clones, approximately 71% recorded once. The sequenced sample was CD4+ T cells from PBMCs cultured without peptide, obtained before COVID-19 vaccination. This clonotype originated in a human donor who received a COVID-19 vaccine. The gene calls are TRBV6-5 and TRBJ1-2; 8 bases agree with TRBD1. This CDR3 is CASSFLDRAQGYTF. The CDR3 nucleotides are TGTGCCAGCAGTTTCCTGGACAGGGCTCAGGGCTACACCTTC.